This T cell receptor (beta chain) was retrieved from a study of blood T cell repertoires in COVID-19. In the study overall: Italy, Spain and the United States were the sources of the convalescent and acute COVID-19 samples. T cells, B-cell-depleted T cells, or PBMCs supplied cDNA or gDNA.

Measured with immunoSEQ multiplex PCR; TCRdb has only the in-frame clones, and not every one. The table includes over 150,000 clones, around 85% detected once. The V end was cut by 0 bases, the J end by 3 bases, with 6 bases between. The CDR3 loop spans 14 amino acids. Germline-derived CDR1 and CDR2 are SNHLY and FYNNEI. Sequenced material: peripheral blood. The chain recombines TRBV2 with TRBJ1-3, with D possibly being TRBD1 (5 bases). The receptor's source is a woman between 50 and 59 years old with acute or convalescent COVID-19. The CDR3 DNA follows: TGTGCCAGCAGTGAAGCAGGGGATGGAAACACCATATATTTT. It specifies CASSEAGDGNTIYF. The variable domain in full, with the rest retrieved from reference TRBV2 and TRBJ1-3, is EPEVTQTPSHQVTQMGQEVILRCVPISNHLYFYWYRQILGQKVEFLVSFYNNEISEKSEIFDDQFSVERPDGSNFTLKIRSTKLEDSAMYFCASSEAGDGNTIYFGEGSWLTVV.